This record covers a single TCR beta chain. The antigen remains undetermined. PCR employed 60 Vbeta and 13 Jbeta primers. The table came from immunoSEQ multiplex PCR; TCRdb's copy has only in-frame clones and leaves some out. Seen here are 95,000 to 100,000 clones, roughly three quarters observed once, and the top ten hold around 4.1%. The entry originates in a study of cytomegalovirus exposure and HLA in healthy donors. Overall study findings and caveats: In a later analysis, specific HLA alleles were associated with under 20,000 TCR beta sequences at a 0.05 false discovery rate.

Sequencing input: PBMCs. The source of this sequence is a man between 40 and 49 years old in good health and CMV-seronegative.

CDR3 bases: TGTGCCAGCTCTCCCAGGGGAGGGAGCACCGGGGAGCTGTTTTTT. This codes for CASSPRGGSTGELFF. The V call is TRBV5-4, the J call TRBJ2-2; possible D gene TRBD2, 7 bases. This CDR3 is 15 amino acids long. V was trimmed by 7 bases and J by 4 bases, leaving 17 bases between them. Germline V gene lookup returns CDR1 SGHNT and CDR2 YYREEE (reference sequence).